Listed below are T cell receptor beta chains from one sample, sequenced in a study of vaccination and CD4 T cells after COVID-19. TCRdb fed the PCR reads into MiXCR, producing one record per CDR3 protein. The data show about 7,200 distinct CDR3 sequences, around a third seen once. These receptors' antigens are unknown. Input material: CD4+ T cells from blood, cultured in vitro. The origin of the receptors is a human donor in good health. The CDR3 runs from the conserved cysteine through the conserved F or W. A D gene is named only where the DNA matches it firmly. Rows give clone size only sometimes, using once, few, many, or a class for an expanded clone.

j_call: TRBJ1-4; v_call: TRBV19; d_call: NA; clone_size: once; cdr3_nt: TGTGCCAGTACCCCTGGGGAAAAACTGTTTTTT; cdr3_aa: CASTPGEKLFF
j_call: TRBJ2-1; v_call: TRBV24-1; d_call: TRBD2; clone_size: few; cdr3_nt: TGTGCCACCAGTGACGGTAGCGGGGGACCCTACAATGAGCAGTTCTTC; cdr3_aa: CATSDGSGGPYNEQFF
j_call: TRBJ2-2; v_call: TRBV28; d_call: NA; clone_size: NA; cdr3_nt: TGTGCCAGCACGCCGATAGGTGGCGGGGAGCTGTTTTTT; cdr3_aa: CASTPIGGGELFF
j_call: TRBJ2-2; v_call: TRBV6-1; d_call: TRBD1; clone_size: large; cdr3_nt: TGTGCCAGCAGTACTAACAGAGACAGGGGGCGAACCGGGGAGCTGTTTTTT; cdr3_aa: CASSTNRDRGRTGELFF
j_call: TRBJ1-1; v_call: TRBV30; d_call: NA; clone_size: NA; cdr3_nt: TGTGCCTGGAGCAGGCAGGAGAAGTGGACTGAAGCTTTCTTT; cdr3_aa: CAWSRQEKWTEAFF
j_call: TRBJ1-2; v_call: TRBV7-8; d_call: NA; clone_size: few; cdr3_nt: TGTGCCAGCAGCTTAGCGCCCAGGGCCTGGGGCTACACCTTC; cdr3_aa: CASSLAPRAWGYTF
j_call: TRBJ2-7; v_call: TRBV11-2; d_call: NA; clone_size: NA; cdr3_nt: TGTGCCAGCAGCTTTAGTCCGTCCGGCGACGAGCAGTACTTC; cdr3_aa: CASSFSPSGDEQYF
j_call: TRBJ1-1; v_call: TRBV19; d_call: NA; clone_size: NA; cdr3_nt: TGTGCCAGTAGTTTTCTACCAGGGTTGGTGAACACTGAAGCTTTCTTT; cdr3_aa: CASSFLPGLVNTEAFF
j_call: TRBJ2-5; v_call: TRBV20-1; d_call: NA; clone_size: NA; cdr3_nt: TGCAGTGCTAGAGATCAAGGGTCTGACGAGACCCAGTACTTC; cdr3_aa: CSARDQGSDETQYF
j_call: TRBJ2-1; v_call: TRBV11-2; d_call: TRBD2; clone_size: NA; cdr3_nt: TGTGCCAGCAGCTTAGGGGGACTAGCGGGGATCAATGAGCAGTTCTTC; cdr3_aa: CASSLGGLAGINEQFF
j_call: TRBJ1-1; v_call: TRBV27; d_call: TRBD1; clone_size: medium-sized; cdr3_nt: TGTGCCAGCAGTTTGCGGACAGGAGTCACTGAAGCTTTCTTT; cdr3_aa: CASSLRTGVTEAFF
j_call: TRBJ1-6; v_call: TRBV7-9; d_call: NA; clone_size: few; cdr3_nt: TGTGCCAGCAGCTTAGTCGTGGATTCACCCCTCCACTTT; cdr3_aa: CASSLVVDSPLHF
j_call: TRBJ2-1; v_call: TRBV19; d_call: NA; clone_size: once; cdr3_nt: TGTGCCAGTAGTATCCCCCTAGCCGCCTACAATGAGCAGTTCTTC; cdr3_aa: CASSIPLAAYNEQFF
j_call: TRBJ2-1; v_call: TRBV7-6; d_call: NA; clone_size: NA; cdr3_nt: TGTGCCAGCAGTCCCCTAGCAAGTCTTCGTAATGAGCAGTTCTTC; cdr3_aa: CASSPLASLRNEQFF
j_call: TRBJ1-6; v_call: TRBV18; d_call: NA; clone_size: few; cdr3_nt: TGTGCCAGCTCACCAGCAGGGGAGAATTCACCCCTCCACTTT; cdr3_aa: CASSPAGENSPLHF
j_call: TRBJ1-1; v_call: TRBV2; d_call: NA; clone_size: few; cdr3_nt: TGTGCCAGCATCTTTGAGAACACTGAAGCTTTCTTT; cdr3_aa: CASIFENTEAFF
j_call: TRBJ1-2; v_call: TRBV6-5; d_call: TRBD1; clone_size: NA; cdr3_nt: TGTGCCAGCAGTTACTCGGGACAGGGAGATTCCTATGGCTACACCTTC; cdr3_aa: CASSYSGQGDSYGYTF
j_call: TRBJ1-1; v_call: TRBV20-1; d_call: NA; clone_size: medium-sized; cdr3_nt: TGCAGTGCTCCCGCGTGGTACACTGAAGCTTTCTTT; cdr3_aa: CSAPAWYTEAFF
j_call: TRBJ1-1; v_call: TRBV2; d_call: NA; clone_size: few; cdr3_nt: TGTGCCAGCACCAAAGGGTCGAGTCTTAGAGCACATAACGAAGCTTTCTTT; cdr3_aa: CASTKGSSLRAHNEAFF
j_call: TRBJ1-1; v_call: TRBV21-1; d_call: NA; clone_size: few; cdr3_nt: TGTGCCAGCACCCTGGGGTCCTACACTGAAGCTTTCTTT; cdr3_aa: CASTLGSYTEAFF
j_call: TRBJ2-5; v_call: TRBV2; d_call: NA; clone_size: once; cdr3_nt: TGTGCCAGCAAGGGAGCCATCCAAGAGACCCAGTACTTC; cdr3_aa: CASKGAIQETQYF
j_call: TRBJ1-3; v_call: TRBV19; d_call: NA; clone_size: NA; cdr3_nt: TGTGCCAGTAGTACACGCCAGGACGGTGGAAACACCATATATTTT; cdr3_aa: CASSTRQDGGNTIYF
j_call: TRBJ2-7; v_call: TRBV6-1; d_call: NA; clone_size: NA; cdr3_nt: TGTGCCAGCAGTAATACACCACTCGAGCAGTACTTC; cdr3_aa: CASSNTPLEQYF
j_call: TRBJ2-3; v_call: TRBV20-1; d_call: NA; clone_size: NA; cdr3_nt: TGCAGTGCTAGGGGGGGAACTAGCACAGATACGCAGTATTTT; cdr3_aa: CSARGGTSTDTQYF
j_call: TRBJ1-1; v_call: TRBV2; d_call: NA; clone_size: few; cdr3_nt: TGTGCCAGCAGATTAACCGGGACGGGACACTTTGAAGCTTTCTTT; cdr3_aa: CASRLTGTGHFEAFF
j_call: TRBJ2-1; v_call: TRBV6-1; d_call: NA; clone_size: NA; cdr3_nt: TGTGCCAGCAGGCGAGGATTCTTCGCCGATGAGCAGTTCTTC; cdr3_aa: CASRRGFFADEQFF
j_call: TRBJ2-1; v_call: TRBV7-2; d_call: NA; clone_size: NA; cdr3_nt: TGTGCCAGCAGCTTTCTCGACGGGGGTAGCAATGAGCAGTTCTTC; cdr3_aa: CASSFLDGGSNEQFF